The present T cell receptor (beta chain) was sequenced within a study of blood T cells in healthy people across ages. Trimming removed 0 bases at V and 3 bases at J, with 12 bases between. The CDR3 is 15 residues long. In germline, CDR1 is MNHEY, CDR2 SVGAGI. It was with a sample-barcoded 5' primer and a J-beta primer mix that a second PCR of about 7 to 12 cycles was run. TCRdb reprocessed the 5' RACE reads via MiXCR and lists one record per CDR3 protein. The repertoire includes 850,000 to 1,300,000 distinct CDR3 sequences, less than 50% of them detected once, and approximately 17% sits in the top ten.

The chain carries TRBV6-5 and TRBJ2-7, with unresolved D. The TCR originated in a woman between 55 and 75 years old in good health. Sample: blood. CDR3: CASSYSTSGLYEQYF. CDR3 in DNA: TGTGCCAGCAGTTACTCGACTTCGGGCCTCTACGAGCAGTACTTC.